The 9 T cell receptor beta chains below come from one sample, sequenced in a study of shared clonotypes between healthy human individuals. Sequencing was performed with immunoSEQ multiplex PCR; in TCRdb, only in-frame clones are kept and a portion is missing. The sample has a few million clones, just over 90% seen once. The sequenced sample consisted of naive CD4+ T cells sorted from blood. Subset described: CD45RA+ positively selected. All receptors derive from a young man in good health.

The chain is built from TRBV6-5 and TRBJ1-5; D is unclear. Trimming left V 5 bases short and J 7 bases short, with 12 bases between. CDR3 length: 13 residues. Germline V gene lookup returns CDR1 MNHEY and CDR2 SVGAGI. CDR3 nucleotide sequence: TGTGCCAGCAGTCCAAAGTATTGGCAGCCCCAGCATTTT. This sequence encodes CASSPKYWQPQHF.

The V call is TRBV27, the J call TRBJ2-7, with 8 bases lining up with TRBD2. J gave up 0 bases and V 5 bases, and 6 bases lay outside the gene matches. Germline values: CDR1 MNHEY, CDR2 SMNVEV (reference sequence). The CDR3 sequence is 15 residues long. The CDR3 bases are TGTGCCAGCAGTGCGATTAGCGGGGCCTCCTACGAGCAGTACTTC. Translated: CASSAISGASYEQYF.

The rearrangement uses TRBV18 and TRBJ1-1, with D uncertain. Trimming pared 2 bases from V and 2 bases from J, leaving 12 bases between. The CDR3 is made up of 15 amino acids. The germline V gene encodes CDR1 KGHSH and CDR2 LQKENI. The CDR3 DNA reads TGTGCCAGCTCACCATCCGCGCTACCTAACACTGAAGCTTTCTTT. Residues: CASSPSALPNTEAFF.

The rearrangement uses TRBV19 and TRBJ1-5; 7 bases align to TRBD1. CDR1 is LNHDA and CDR2 is SQIVND in the germline V gene (reference sequence). The CDR3 has 15 residues. The ends lost 7 bases at V and 3 bases at J; junction bases unmatched: 9. The CDR3 DNA reads as TGTGCCAGTACCGCTATCACAGGGGACAATCAGCCCCAGCATTTT. Its protein is CASTAITGDNQPQHF.

This clone was seen more than once but under ten times. The chain recombines TRBV30 with TRBJ2-1, with D unresolved. The length of the CDR3 is 14 residues. The germline V gene encodes CDR1 GTSNPN and CDR2 SVGIG (reference sequence). Trimming pared 1 base from V and 1 base from J, leaving 8 bases between. The CDR3 loop is CAWSDSRSYNEQFF. The CDR3 DNA reads as TGTGCCTGGAGTGACTCTCGATCCTACAATGAGCAGTTCTTC. Filled out from reference TRBV30 and TRBJ2-1, the complete variable domain reads SQTIHQWPATLVQPVGSPLSLECTVEGTSNPNLYWYRQAAGRGLQLLFYSVGIGQISSEVPQNLSASRPQDRQFILSSKKLLLSDSGFYLCAWSDSRSYNEQFFGPGTRLTVL.

The rearrangement joins TRBV23-1 to TRBJ2-5; D unresolved. TRBV23-1 is reported as an ORF; its role is uncertain. The CDR3 consists of 12 residues. V lost 0 bases and J 7 bases, leaving 6 bases between the germline ends. The CDR3, as DNA: TGCGCCAGCAGTCAATCCCGGCGGACCCAGTACTTC. It codes for CASSQSRRTQYF.

The chain joins TRBV18 to TRBJ2-3; D gene uncertain. The CDR3 runs to 11 residues. Trimming stripped 3 bases from V and 8 bases from J, with 6 bases between. Germline V gene sequence: CDR1 KGHSH, CDR2 LQKENI. CDR3 loop: CASSPTGTQYF. CDR3 nucleotides: TGTGCCAGCTCACCCACGGGTACGCAGTATTTT. The full variable domain, in which reference TRBV18 and TRBJ2-3 provide the parts outside the CDR3, is NAGVMQNPRHLVRRRGQEARLRCSPMKGHSHVYWYRQLPEEGLKFMVYLQKENIIDESGMPKERFSAEFPKEGPSILRIQQVVRGDSAAYFCASSPTGTQYFGPGTRLTVL.

The chain couples TRBV6-5 to TRBJ1-5, with a weak D call TRBD1 (6 bases). This CDR3 region has 13 residues. Germline V gene data show CDR1 as MNHEY and CDR2 as SVGAGI. V was trimmed by 6 bases and J by 4 bases, leaving 10 bases between them. The chain's CDR3 is CASSNDRNQPQHF. CDR3 coding DNA: TGTGCCAGCAGCAACGACAGGAATCAGCCCCAGCATTTT.

In the case of this clone: The same CDR3 arises from other DNA sequences in this sample as well. This chain joins TRBV19 and TRBJ2-5; D perhaps matches TRBD1 (6 bases). With 5 bases removed from V and 1 base from J, the gap between germline ends came to 11 bases. Germline-derived CDR1 and CDR2 are LNHDA and SQIVND (reference sequence). This CDR3 has 14 residues. The CDR3 reads CASSLRDTQETQYF. The CDR3 DNA reads as TGTGCCAGTAGTCTCCGGGACACCCAAGAGACCCAGTACTTC.